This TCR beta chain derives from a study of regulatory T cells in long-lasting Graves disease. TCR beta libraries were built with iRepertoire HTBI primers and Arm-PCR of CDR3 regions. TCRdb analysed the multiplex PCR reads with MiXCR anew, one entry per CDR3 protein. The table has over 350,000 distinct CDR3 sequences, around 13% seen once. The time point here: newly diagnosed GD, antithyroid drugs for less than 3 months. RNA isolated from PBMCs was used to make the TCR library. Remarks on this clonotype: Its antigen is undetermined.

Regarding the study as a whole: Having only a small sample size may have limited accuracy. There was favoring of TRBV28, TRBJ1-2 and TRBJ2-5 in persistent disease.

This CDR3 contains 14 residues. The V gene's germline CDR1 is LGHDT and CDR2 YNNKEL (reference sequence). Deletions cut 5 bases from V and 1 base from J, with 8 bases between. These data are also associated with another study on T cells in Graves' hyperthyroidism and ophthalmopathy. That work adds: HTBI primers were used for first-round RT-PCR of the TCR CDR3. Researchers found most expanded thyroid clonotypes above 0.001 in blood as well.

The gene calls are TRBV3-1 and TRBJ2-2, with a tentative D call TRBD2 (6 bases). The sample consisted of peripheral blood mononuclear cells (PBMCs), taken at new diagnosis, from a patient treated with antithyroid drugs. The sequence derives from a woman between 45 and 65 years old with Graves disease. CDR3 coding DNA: TGTGCCAGCAGCGGCGGGATGAACACCGGGGAGCTGTTTTTT. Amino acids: CASSGGMNTGELFF.